This TCR beta chain is drawn from a study of control samples from healthy donors and cancer patients. Libraries were prepared by immunoSEQ multiplex PCR; TCRdb keeps only in-frame clonotypes and omits some of them. Of just over 150,000 clones listed, 85% to 90% were seen once; the top ten hold around 13%. Germline loops: CDR1 SGHRS, CDR2 YFSETQ. The CDR3 length is 14 residues. Trimming took 4 bases from V and 7 from J, leaving 14 bases between them. The chain joins TRBV5-1 to TRBJ2-2; D tentatively fits TRBD1 or TRBD2 (5 bases each). Sequenced material: blood. The clonotype comes from a man aged 25 to 40 in good health. CDR3 DNA: TGCGCCAGCAGCCGAGGGATTCAGGGCGGGGAGCTGTTTTTT. Protein product: CASSRGIQGGELFF. The entire variable domain, with the rest obtained from reference TRBV5-1 and TRBJ2-2, is as follows: KAGVTQTPRYLIKTRGQQVTLSCSPISGHRSVSWYQQTPGQGLQFLFEYFSETQRNKGNFPGRFSGRQFSNSRSEMNVSTLELGDSALYLCASSRGIQGGELFFGEGSRLTVL.